The 7 T cell receptor beta chains listed next were all sequenced from one sample in a study of T-cell memory formation after mild COVID-19. Via MiXCR, TCRdb re-called the 5' RACE reads, giving one row per CDR3 protein. The sample includes approximately 410,000 distinct CDR3 sequences, 20% to 30% of them seen just once. Sequenced input: PBMCs or a T cell subset sorted from them (not recorded which). These receptors originate from an adult woman who had mild COVID-19 (a few samples of this study predate the infection). Cell type and time point are not known.

This clonotype was observed at least ten times. The chain couples TRBV20-1 to TRBJ2-4; no definite D call. The germline V gene has CDR1 DFQATT and CDR2 SNEGSKA (reference sequence). Trimming shortened V by 2 bases and J by 3 bases, and 5 bases separated the two germline ends. CDR3 length: 12 amino acids. The CDR3 bases are TGCAGTGCTAGACATGACAAAAACATTCAGTACTTC. Protein: CSARHDKNIQYF.

The chain uses TRBV29-1 and TRBJ2-3; TRBD1 matches at 7 bases. Losses at the gene ends were 5 bases for V and 2 bases for J; bases not matched to a gene: 4. The germline CDR1 and CDR2 sequences are SQVTM and ANQGSEA. The CDR3 length is 13 residues. This chain's CDR3 is CSVSDRSTDTQYF. CDR3 nucleotides: TGCAGCGTTTCGGACAGGTCCACAGATACGCAGTATTTT.

This clonotype was seen more than once but under ten times. The chain employs TRBV9 and TRBJ2-7; TRBD1 matches 9 bases. Trimming removed 4 bases from V and 0 bases from J; junction bases left unmatched: 8. This CDR3 contains 16 residues. CDR1 and CDR2 from the germline V gene are SGDLS and YYNGEE. Here the CDR3 DNA reads TGTGCCAGCAGCCCAACAGGGGGCGTAAGCTCCTACGAGCAGTACTTC. Amino acids: CASSPTGGVSSYEQYF.

DNA for the CDR3: TGTGCCAGCAGCCAGCTTGGGGTGTCTAATGAAAAACTGTTTTTT. Encoded protein: CASSQLGVSNEKLFF. The V gene is TRBV4-2, the J gene TRBJ1-4; D gene unclear. Trimming cost V 3 bases and J 3 bases, with 11 bases left between them. This CDR3 has 15 residues. Germline CDR1 is LGHNA and CDR2 is YNFKEQ.

The CDR3 DNA sequence: TGTGCCAGCAGTTCTACAGGGGCCCAGACGCCCCAGCATTTT. Its protein is CASSSTGAQTPQHF. The chain carries TRBV6-6 and TRBJ1-5; 7 bases match TRBD1. Germline CDR1 reads MNHNY; CDR2 reads SVGAGI (reference sequence). CDR3 length equals 14 residues. After removal of 4 bases from V and 9 bases from J, the junction contained 9 bases not matched to a gene.

The chain employs TRBV6-5 and TRBJ2-3; 12 bases map to TRBD2. The CDR3 totals 16 residues. V shed 6 bases and J 4 bases; nucleotides not matched to a gene: 8. Germline V lookup: CDR1 MNHEY, CDR2 SVGAGI. This chain's CDR3 is CASRPTSGSRADTQYF. The CDR3 DNA reads TGTGCCAGCAGGCCGACTAGCGGGAGCAGGGCAGATACGCAGTATTTT.

The table lists this clonotype with a few counts. The chain carries TRBV6-5 and TRBJ2-7; TRBD1 aligns across 11 bases. The CDR3 has 15 amino acids. V lost 2 bases to trimming and J lost 5 bases; unmatched junction nucleotides: 5. CDR1 and CDR2 from the germline V gene are MNHEY and SVGAGI. The CDR3 region is CASSYLGTGGNEQYF. The DNA for the CDR3 is TGTGCCAGCAGTTACCTAGGGACAGGGGGGAACGAGCAGTACTTC.